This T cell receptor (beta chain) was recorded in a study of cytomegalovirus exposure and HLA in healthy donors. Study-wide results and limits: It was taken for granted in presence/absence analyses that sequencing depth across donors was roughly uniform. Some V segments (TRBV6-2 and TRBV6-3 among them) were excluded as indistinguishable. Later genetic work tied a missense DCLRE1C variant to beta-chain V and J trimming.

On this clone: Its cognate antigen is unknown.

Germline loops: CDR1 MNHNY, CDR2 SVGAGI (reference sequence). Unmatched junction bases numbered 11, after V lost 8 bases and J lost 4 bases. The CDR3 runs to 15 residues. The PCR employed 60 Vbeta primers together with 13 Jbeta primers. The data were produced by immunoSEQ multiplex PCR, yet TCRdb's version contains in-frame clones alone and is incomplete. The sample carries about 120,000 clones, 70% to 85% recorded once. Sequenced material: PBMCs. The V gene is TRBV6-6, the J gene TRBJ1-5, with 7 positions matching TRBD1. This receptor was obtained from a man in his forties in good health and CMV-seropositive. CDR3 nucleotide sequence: TGTGCCAGCCGTCGGGGGACAGCGCTAAATCAGCCCCAGCATTTT. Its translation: CASRRGTALNQPQHF.